These 22 T cell receptor beta chains were sequenced from one sample in a study of blood T cells in healthy people across ages. The second PCR ran about 6 to 12 cycles with a sample-barcoded 5' primer and J-beta primers. Each CDR3 protein is one row after TCRdb ran MiXCR on the 5' RACE reads. The sample has about 930,000 distinct CDR3 sequences, around 29% seen once. The sample also formed part of further work on T cells of mothers and their children.

Input material: blood. The receptors here all came from a woman aged 40-49 years in good health.

This clonotype was seen ten or more times. The chain carries TRBV25-1 and TRBJ2-6; no firm D call. V was pared by 2 bases and J by 1 base, with 6 bases between. This CDR3 spans 15 amino acids. Germline V gives CDR1 MGHDK, CDR2 SYGVNS. The CDR3 coding sequence is TGTGCCAGCAGTGAAGTACGATCTGGGGCCAACGTCCTGACTTTC. Translation gives CASSEVRSGANVLTF.

The chain carries TRBV27 and TRBJ2-3, with 11 bases aligning to TRBD1. Germline lookup yields CDR1 MNHEY and CDR2 SMNVEV (reference sequence). With V trimmed by 2 bases and J by 1 base, 11 bases remained unmatched. This CDR3 spans 19 amino acids. The CDR3 DNA reads TGTGCCAGCAGTTTACCAACTTGGGACAGGGGGATTGGCACAGATACGCAGTATTTT. As protein: CASSLPTWDRGIGTDTQYF.

With regard to this clonotype: The conserved final phenylalanine or tryptophan is absent from the CDR3, which likely points to a read error. Because the CDR3's place on the DNA is in doubt, the DNA is left out and the CDR3 is given as listed by TCRdb. This CDR3 is CASSSPSRDREG. The chain has TRBV7-1 and TRBJ1-2; the table's D gene call, TRBD1, was not cross checked with the DNA. TRBV7-1 is flagged as an ORF with uncertain function. The CDR3 comprises 12 residues, both ends counted.

Of note for this clonotype: This sequence may be a read error, since a much larger clone differs from it by one base. The chain links TRBV7-8 to TRBJ2-7, with D uncertain. Germline V CDR1 and CDR2: SGHVS, FQNEAQ. Trimming took off 10 bases at V and 0 bases at J, with 13 bases between the two ends. The CDR3 length is 13 residues. The CDR3 sequence is CANTDAGSYEQYF. Here the CDR3 DNA reads TGTGCCAACACGGACGCCGGCTCCTACGAGCAGTACTTC. Using reference TRBV7-8 and TRBJ2-7 for the parts outside the CDR3, the full variable domain is GAGVSQSPRYKVAKRGQDVALRCDPISGHVSLFWYQQALGQGPEFLTYFQNEAQLDKSGLPSDRFFAERPEGSVSTLKIQRTQQEDSAVYLCANTDAGSYEQYFGPGTRLTVT.

Worth noting for this clonotype: A read error is possible here, since a much larger clone lies one base away. This chain links TRBV29-1 with TRBJ2-7, with 12 bases that match TRBD1. J gave up 5 bases and V 5 bases, and 7 bases lay outside the gene matches. The CDR3 covers 14 residues. Germline CDR1 is SQVTM and CDR2 is ANQGSEA. The CDR3 region is CSVTGQGARDEQYF. The CDR3 region has the DNA TGCAGCGTTACGGGACAGGGGGCCCGAGACGAGCAGTACTTC.

V usage is TRBV11-2 and J usage is TRBJ1-1, with D maybe TRBD1 (6 bases). The CDR3 loop spans 15 amino acids. Trimming stripped 1 base from V and 4 bases from J, with 13 bases between. Per germline, CDR1 SGHAT and CDR2 FQNNGV. The CDR3: CASSLGASRGTEAFF. In nucleotides, the CDR3 is TGTGCCAGCAGCTTAGGTGCCAGCAGGGGCACTGAAGCTTTCTTT.

This clonotype was detected a few times. The chain joins TRBV27 to TRBJ1-2; 7 bases map to TRBD1. V shed 8 bases and J 4 bases; nucleotides not matched to a gene: 10. Germline V gene data show CDR1 as MNHEY and CDR2 as SMNVEV (reference sequence). The CDR3 runs 14 residues. CDR3 nucleotide sequence: TGTGCCAGCTCCCCACAGGGACAGTCCTATGGCTACACCTTC. This codes for CASSPQGQSYGYTF.

V gene TRBV5-4 combines with J gene TRBJ2-3, with TRBD2 matching over 12 bases. Germline CDR1 SGHNT, CDR2 YYREEE (reference sequence). The CDR3 loop spans 14 amino acids. V gave up 6 bases and J gave up 7 bases; unmatched junction bases: 6. CDR3 coding DNA: TGTGCCAGCAAACTAGCGGGAGGTCTGAATACGCAGTATTTT. Its translation: CASKLAGGLNTQYF.

This clonotype came up a few times. V and J are TRBV27 and TRBJ2-7; the match to TRBD1 covers 8 bases. CDR1 is MNHEY and CDR2 is SMNVEV in the germline V gene (reference sequence). The V and J ends lost 6 bases and 2 bases, in that order; junction bases with no gene match: 9. The CDR3 length is 15 residues. CDR3 amino acids: CASSPWTGPPYEQYF. The CDR3 DNA follows: TGTGCCAGCAGCCCCTGGACAGGGCCTCCCTACGAGCAGTACTTC.

The chain employs TRBV15 and TRBJ1-6; D perhaps matches TRBD1 (6 bases). With 8 bases removed from V and 9 bases from J, the gap between germline ends came to 14 bases. The CDR3 is 13 residues long. Germline V gene lookup returns CDR1 LNHNV and CDR2 YYDKDF (reference sequence). CDR3 sequence (DNA): TGTGCCACCGCCACGGGCAGGGGTTCACCCCTCCACTTT. This encodes CATATGRGSPLHF.

This clonotype was seen repeatedly, ten times or more. This sequence joins TRBV20-1 and TRBJ2-7; no firm D call. The germline CDR1 and CDR2 sequences are DFQATT and SNEGSKA (reference sequence). Between the trimmed V and J ends, which lost 6 bases and 5 bases, there was a span of 14 bases. The length of the CDR3 is 12 residues. CDR3 DNA sequence: TGCAGTGCCCTGACGGATGGAGACGAGCAGTACTTC. It is translated as CSALTDGDEQYF.

The CDR3 sequence: CASSDGDTEAFF. CDR3 DNA sequence: TGTGCCAGCAGCGACGGAGACACTGAAGCTTTCTTT. V and J are TRBV9 and TRBJ1-1, with D uncertain. Trimming removed 3 bases at V and 3 bases at J, with 6 bases between. There are 12 residues in the CDR3. Germline values: CDR1 SGDLS, CDR2 YYNGEE.

This clonotype was counted many times. The chain employs TRBV7-9 and TRBJ2-7; 7 nucleotides align to TRBD1. CDR1 is SEHNR, CDR2 FQNEAQ, per germline (reference sequence). The length of the CDR3 is 14 residues. J lost 2 bases, V lost 4 bases, and 5 bases had no gene match. The DNA for the CDR3 is TGTGCCAGCAGCTGGGACAGAGGCGCCTACGAGCAGTACTTC. Protein sequence: CASSWDRGAYEQYF.

The chain employs TRBV5-1 and TRBJ1-2, with a possible D match to TRBD1 (6 bases). CDR3 size: 15 residues. With 0 bases removed from V and 9 bases from J, the gap between germline ends came to 18 bases. In germline, CDR1 is SGHRS, CDR2 YFSETQ. The CDR3 DNA reads as TGCGCCAGCAGCTTGGAGGGTAGAACAGGACAGAGCTACACCTTC. Translating it yields CASSLEGRTGQSYTF.

This clonotype was picked up a small number of times. The chain carries TRBV10-3 and TRBJ1-5; D unresolved. The CDR3 loop spans 16 amino acids. Trimming took 0 bases from V and 4 from J, leaving 13 bases between them. Germline CDR1 ENHRY, CDR2 SYGVKD. The CDR3 reads CAISESAGLGNQPQHF. The CDR3 region has the DNA TGTGCCATCAGTGAGTCGGCGGGCCTAGGAAATCAGCCCCAGCATTTT.

This clonotype has just a few counts. This rearrangement joins TRBV12-3 or TRBV12-4 to TRBJ2-4; 10 nucleotides match TRBD2. J gave up 1 base and V 4 bases, and 19 bases lay outside the gene matches. The CDR3 loop spans 21 amino acids. CDR3 region: CASSSVRLAGARSGAKNIQYF. The CDR3 DNA follows: TGTGCCAGCAGTTCTGTCAGGCTAGCGGGGGCCCGGAGCGGGGCCAAAAACATTCAGTACTTC.

This clonotype has a handful of counts. The chain links TRBV5-1 to TRBJ1-4, with D perhaps matching TRBD1 (6 bases). CDR3 length: 17 residues. Germline V gives CDR1 SGHRS, CDR2 YFSETQ. Trimming stripped 0 bases from V and 0 bases from J, with 12 bases between. DNA of the CDR3: TGCGCCAGCAGCTTGGAGAGTAGGGGGTCAACTAATGAAAAACTGTTTTTT. This sequence encodes CASSLESRGSTNEKLFF.

This clonotype was observed at least ten times. The rearrangement links TRBV12-3 or TRBV12-4 to TRBJ1-2; TRBD1 matches at 7 bases. Trimming removed 1 base from V and 7 bases from J; junction bases left unmatched: 6. This CDR3 has 14 residues. CDR3 in amino acids: CASSLDRGRGGYTF. The CDR3 region has the DNA TGTGCCAGCAGTTTAGACAGGGGAAGGGGTGGCTACACCTTC.

The chain links TRBV25-1 to TRBJ2-7, with TRBD1 identical over 8 bases. V lost 5 bases to trimming and J lost 5 bases; unmatched junction nucleotides: 11. The CDR3 is 15 residues long. Germline V CDR1 and CDR2: MGHDK, SYGVNS. This chain's CDR3 is CASSYTGQGTNEQYF. The CDR3 DNA follows: TGTGCCAGCAGTTACACCGGACAGGGTACCAACGAGCAGTACTTC.

The chain is built from TRBV10-3 and TRBJ2-3; 7 bases agree with TRBD1. The J segment lost 5 bases and the V segment lost 6 bases, leaving 2 bases of the junction unmatched. Germline assignment: CDR1 ENHRY and CDR2 SYGVKD. This CDR3 has 12 residues. CDR3 coding DNA: TGTGCCATCAGCGGGACAGTAGATACGCAGTATTTT. Translated, it gives CAISGTVDTQYF.

A word on this clonotype: A much larger clonotype is one base distant, so this may be a read error. The chain carries TRBV27 and TRBJ2-5, with D hard to call. V lost 2 bases and J 4 bases, leaving 8 bases between the germline ends. This CDR3 spans 13 amino acids. Germline loops: CDR1 MNHEY, CDR2 SMNVEV (reference sequence). CDR3 DNA sequence: TGTGCCAGCAGTTTACCAAGGCGAGAGACCCAGTACTTC. Translation gives CASSLPRRETQYF.

The chain combines TRBV7-6 with TRBJ2-7; 7 bases fit TRBD1. With 2 bases clipped from V and 7 bases from J, the junction kept 17 bases outside the gene matches. This CDR3 region has 17 residues. Germline V gene data show CDR1 as SGHVS and CDR2 as FNYEAQ. Here the CDR3 DNA reads TGTGCCAGCAGCTTACCCCGGGTCGGGACAGCTGCCCAGGAGCAGTACTTC. It specifies CASSLPRVGTAAQEQYF.